The 18 T cell receptor beta chains given below trace back to one sample, sequenced in a study of cytomegalovirus exposure and HLA in healthy donors. The PCR made use of 60 Vbeta and 13 Jbeta primers. This table comes from immunoSEQ multiplex PCR, and its TCRdb copy is limited to in-frame clones, with some not included. The sample records over 85,000 clones, more than 70% being singletons. The sequenced sample consisted of PBMCs. The receptors shown here come from a female donor in good health and CMV-seronegative.

The chain employs TRBV20-1 and TRBJ1-1; a possible D gene is TRBD1 (5 bases). V lost 6 bases to trimming and J lost 5 bases, with 10 bases between them. The germline gives CDR1 DFQATT, CDR2 SNEGSKA (reference sequence). The CDR3 totals 11 residues. For the CDR3, the DNA is TGCAGTGCGATGAGACAGACTGAAGCTTTCTTT. The encoded protein is CSAMRQTEAFF.

The chain has TRBV28 and TRBJ1-1; D might be TRBD1 (5 bases). Trimming removed 4 bases from V and 5 bases from J, with 17 bases in between. The germline gives CDR1 MDHEN, CDR2 SYDVKM. CDR3 length: 15 residues. The CDR3 DNA sequence: TGTGCCAGCAGTTCTATCCCCACAGGAAAAACTGAAGCTTTCTTT. Its protein product is CASSSIPTGKTEAFF. Together with reference TRBV28 and TRBJ1-1, the CDR3 gives the full variable domain: DVKVTQSSRYLVKRTGEKVFLECVQDMDHENMFWYRQDPGLGLRLIYFSYDVKMKEKGDIPEGYSVSREKKERFSLILESASTNQTSMYLCASSSIPTGKTEAFFGQGTRLTVV.

The chain links TRBV19 to TRBJ1-6, with TRBD1 matching over 8 bases. The CDR3 is made up of 16 amino acids. Germline V gene sequence: CDR1 LNHDA, CDR2 SQIVND (reference sequence). Trimming at V came to 6 bases and at J to 8 bases, leaving 12 bases not matched to a gene. The CDR3 region is CASRGTRGLMDSPLHF. CDR3 bases: TGTGCCAGTAGGGGTACCAGGGGGCTGATGGATTCACCCCTCCACTTT.

J is TRBJ2-1 and V is TRBV11-3; D is possibly TRBD2 (6 bases). The CDR3 is made up of 13 amino acids. V lost 5 bases to trimming and J lost 8 bases, with 13 bases between them. Germline V CDR1 and CDR2: SGHNT, YENEEA. The CDR3 bases are TGTGCCAGCAGCCCTCCCCCGGGGGATGAGCAGTTCTTC. Its translation: CASSPPPGDEQFF.

The chain uses TRBV9 and TRBJ1-1; no reliable D call. V was trimmed by 2 bases and J by 1 base, leaving 6 bases between them. The CDR3 has 13 amino acids. Germline CDR1 reads SGDLS; CDR2 reads YYNGEE. CDR3 coding DNA: TGTGCCAGCAGCGTCCCCGGGAACACTGAAGCTTTCTTT. Translating gives CASSVPGNTEAFF.

In this sample, this clone turned up once. Mismatch with germline at one junction end may stem from a read error. The chain links TRBV7-9 to TRBJ2-1, with TRBD1 identical over 8 bases. Germline CDR1 reads SEHNR; CDR2 reads FQNEAQ (reference sequence). The CDR3 has 15 amino acids. The CDR3 reads CSSRLPGQGHPEQFF. In DNA form, the CDR3 reads TGTTCCAGCAGACTCCCCGGACAGGGTCACCCTGAGCAGTTCTTC.

This clone was detected only a few times. This chain joins TRBV7-2 and TRBJ1-5; D gene uncertain. CDR3 length equals 13 residues. Trimming took 5 bases from V and 7 from J, leaving 12 bases between them. Germline V CDR1 and CDR2: SGHTA, FQGNSA. The CDR3 is CASSPNSFQPQHF. DNA for the CDR3: TGTGCCAGCAGCCCGAATAGTTTCCAGCCCCAGCATTTT.

This chain uses TRBV5-1 with TRBJ2-3, with D possibly matching TRBD2 (5 bases). CDR1 and CDR2 from the germline V gene are SGHRS and YFSETQ. V lost 0 bases to trimming and J lost 0 bases, with 17 bases between them. The CDR3 is 18 residues long. For the CDR3, the DNA is TGCGCCAGCAGCTTGGGGTCGTTGGCCGGAGGTAGCACAGATACGCAGTATTTT. Translated: CASSLGSLAGGSTDTQYF.

The chain joins TRBV5-4 to TRBJ2-1; TRBD1 matches 12 bases. The germline gives CDR1 SGHNT, CDR2 YYREEE (reference sequence). The CDR3 extends over 15 amino acids. V gave up 3 bases and J gave up 8 bases; unmatched junction bases: 6. CDR3 in DNA: TGTGCCAGCAGCTGGGGACAGGGGGCAAGGGATGAGCAGTTCTTC. Its translation: CASSWGQGARDEQFF.

About this clone itself: One junction end disagrees with the germline gene, perhaps due to a read error. The V gene is TRBV7-3, the J gene TRBJ2-2, with D maybe TRBD1 (6 bases). The CDR3 is 17 amino acids. Germline V CDR1 and CDR2: SGHTA, FQGTGA. The CDR3, as DNA: TGTTCCAGCAGCCCAATGGTCAGGACAGCGAACACCGGGGAGCTGTTTTTT. Translated, it gives CSSSPMVRTANTGELFF.

This chain connects TRBV6-5 to TRBJ1-1; TRBD1 aligns across 7 bases. Per the germline V gene, CDR1 is MNHEY and CDR2 is SVGAGI. Trimming at V came to 4 bases and at J to 1 base, leaving 6 bases not matched to a gene. This CDR3 is built from 15 residues. As DNA, the CDR3 is TGTGCCAGCAGTTCGTCGACAGGGCCGAACACTGAAGCTTTCTTT. It is translated as CASSSSTGPNTEAFF.

The V call is TRBV7-6, the J call TRBJ1-1; weak D call: TRBD1 (5 bases). V lost 0 bases, J lost 0 bases, and 11 bases lay in between. The V gene's germline CDR1 is SGHVS and CDR2 FNYEAQ. The CDR3 spans 16 residues. CDR3 sequence (DNA): TGTGCCAGCAGCTTAGCGCACAGGCCACTGAACACTGAAGCTTTCTTT. It yields the protein CASSLAHRPLNTEAFF.

This clone came up a few times. The gene calls are TRBV6-5 and TRBJ1-5; 7 bases are shared with TRBD1. V shed 8 bases, J shed 7 bases, and the junction held 8 bases outside the gene matches. CDR3 length: 13 residues. Germline V CDR1 and CDR2: MNHEY, SVGAGI. CDR3 region: CASDSGQNQPQHF. The CDR3 bases are TGTGCCAGCGACTCGGGACAGAACCAGCCCCAGCATTTT.

CDR3 sequence: CASSRLDVYNSPLHF. In DNA form, the CDR3 reads TGTGCCAGTAGTAGACTCGACGTATATAATTCACCCCTCCACTTT. The rearrangement joins TRBV19 to TRBJ1-6; D ambiguous. The germline V gene encodes CDR1 LNHDA and CDR2 SQIVND (reference sequence). V dropped 4 bases and J dropped 4 bases, with 11 bases sitting between them. The CDR3 sequence is 15 residues long.

The chain has TRBV6-5 and TRBJ2-7, with 8 bases aligning to TRBD1. Unmatched junction bases numbered 6, after V lost 2 bases and J lost 3 bases. This CDR3 region has 15 residues. The germline gives CDR1 MNHEY, CDR2 SVGAGI. CDR3 DNA: TGTGCCAGCAGTTACCGTGACAGGGGCAGCTACGAGCAGTACTTC. Translation: CASSYRDRGSYEQYF.

This clone was counted once. The V and J genes are TRBV5-1 and TRBJ1-2, with no clear D. This CDR3 is 14 amino acids long. Germline values: CDR1 SGHRS, CDR2 YFSETQ. The germline V and J ends were trimmed by 4 bases and 4 bases, with 14 bases remaining between them. The CDR3: CASSPQQSPYGYTF. The CDR3 DNA reads TGCGCCAGCAGCCCTCAACAGAGCCCCTATGGCTACACCTTC.

V usage is TRBV5-6 and J usage is TRBJ2-7; 12 nucleotides line up with TRBD2. The CDR3 is 17 residues long. Germline CDR1 and CDR2: SGHDT and YYEEEE. Germline trimming cut 5 bases from V and 6 bases from J; bases unmatched to any gene: 15. Here the CDR3 DNA reads TGTGCCAGCAGACCAAAACCAGCTAGCGGGAGGGCCGTCGAGCAGTACTTC. This encodes CASRPKPASGRAVEQYF.

The J gene is TRBJ2-5, the V gene TRBV2, with D possibly matching TRBD2 (6 bases). Trimming pared 2 bases from V and 3 bases from J, leaving 16 bases between. Germline V gives CDR1 SNHLY, CDR2 FYNNEI. CDR3 length: 16 amino acids. CDR3 sequence (DNA): TGTGCCAGCAGTGAATCCCCCAGAGCGGGTAAAGAGACCCAGTACTTC. This encodes CASSESPRAGKETQYF.